A selection of T cell receptor beta chains follows, all from one sample in a study of shared clonotypes between healthy human individuals. Measured with immunoSEQ multiplex PCR; TCRdb has only the in-frame clones, and not every one. Of hundreds of thousands of clones in the sample, about 80% are singletons; the top ten hold 1.5% to 2%. Input material: memory CD4+ T cells sorted from blood. The receptors originated from a woman aged 25-40 years in good health. Each CDR3 is given with its conserved first and last residue. The D gene is left open where the match is weak. Clone size is given for some rows only: seen once, a few or many times, or a class if the clone is expanded.

D	J	size	V	CDR3	DNA
.	TRBJ1-1	.	TRBV7-9	CASSLLQGDRNTEAFF	TGTGCCAGCAGCTTACTACAGGGTGACCGGAACACTGAAGCTTTCTTT
.	TRBJ2-5	few	TRBV5-1	CASSSKGTVGETQYF	TGCGCCAGCAGCTCGAAAGGGACTGTCGGGGAGACCCAGTACTTC
.	TRBJ2-2	.	TRBV7-3	CASSFSTGELFF	TGTGCCAGCAGCTTTTCAACCGGGGAGCTGTTTTTT
TRBD1	TRBJ1-6	few	TRBV27	CASRGQGAGNSPLHF	TGTGCCAGCAGAGGACAGGGGGCGGGTAATTCACCCCTCCACTTT
TRBD2	TRBJ2-1	.	TRBV29-1	CSVLAGGGSYNEQFF	TGCAGCGTGTTAGCGGGAGGGGGCTCCTACAATGAGCAGTTCTTC
.	TRBJ1-5	.	TRBV19	CASSIGAQRGPQHF	TGTGCCAGTAGTATAGGGGCCCAAAGGGGGCCCCAGCATTTT
.	TRBJ1-5	.	TRBV28	CASSLTGARNQPQHF	TGTGCCAGCAGTTTAACGGGGGCGAGGAATCAGCCCCAGCATTTT
.	TRBJ2-7	.	TRBV6-5	CASSSLRQATYEQYF	TGTGCCAGCAGTTCTCTACGACAGGCCACCTACGAGCAGTACTTC
.	TRBJ2-3	few	TRBV7-9	CASSTRGKGTDTQYF	TGTGCCAGCAGTACTAGGGGCAAAGGAACAGATACGCAGTATTTT
.	TRBJ1-5	few	TRBV11-2	CASSLASNQPQHF	TGTGCCAGCAGCTTAGCAAGCAATCAGCCCCAGCATTTT
.	TRBJ2-1	.	TRBV7-6	CASSLAEGPYEQFF	TGTGCCAGCAGCTTAGCTGAGGGCCCTTATGAGCAGTTCTTC
TRBD2	TRBJ2-3	.	TRBV7-8	CASSFTSGSTTDTQYF	TGTGCCAGCAGCTTCACTAGCGGGTCAACCACAGATACGCAGTATTTT
.	TRBJ1-1	once	TRBV11-2	CASSLVTGVTEAFF	TGTGCCAGCAGCTTAGTCACCGGGGTTACTGAAGCTTTCTTT
.	TRBJ1-1	.	TRBV11-3	CASSLGDSPAAFF	TGTGCCAGCAGCTTGGGGGACTCGCCGGCCGCTTTCTTT
.	TRBJ1-2	many	TRBV28	CASSLPALADGYTF	TGTGCCAGCAGTTTACCGGCTCTAGCGGATGGCTACACCTTC
.	TRBJ1-2	few	TRBV28	CASSLAGTELLGYTF	TGTGCCAGCAGTTTAGCCGGGACCGAACTATTGGGCTACACCTTC
.	TRBJ1-2	.	TRBV29-1	CSVDSRANYGYTF	TGCAGCGTTGATAGCAGGGCTAACTATGGCTACACCTTC
.	TRBJ1-1	.	TRBV10-2	CATWGSGRGTEAFF	TGCGCCACCTGGGGGTCGGGAAGGGGCACTGAAGCTTTCTTT
.	TRBJ2-7	.	TRBV28	CASDSETVPF	TGTGCCAGCGACTCCGAGACAGTTCCCTTC
TRBD1	TRBJ1-2	.	TRBV6-1	CASSEPHRGDYGYTF	TGTGCCAGCAGTGAACCGCACAGGGGAGACTATGGCTACACCTTC
.	TRBJ2-2	.	TRBV7-2	CASSSAPGTVTGELFF	TGTGCCAGCAGCTCCGCCCCTGGGACCGTAACCGGGGAGCTGTTTTTT
TRBD1	TRBJ1-2	few	TRBV19	CASSARGGTYGYTF	TGTGCCAGTAGCGCCCGAGGGGGCACATATGGCTACACCTTC
.	TRBJ2-7	.	TRBV25-1	CASSEGTGSYEQYF	TGTGCCAGCAGTGAAGGGACGGGGTCCTACGAGCAGTACTTC
.	TRBJ1-4	.	TRBV11-2	CASSFGSREKLFF	TGTGCCAGCAGCTTTGGTTCTAGGGAAAAACTGTTTTTT
.	TRBJ2-4	.	TRBV15	CATSETTGENIQYF	TGTGCCACCAGTGAAACAACTGGCGAAAACATTCAGTACTTC